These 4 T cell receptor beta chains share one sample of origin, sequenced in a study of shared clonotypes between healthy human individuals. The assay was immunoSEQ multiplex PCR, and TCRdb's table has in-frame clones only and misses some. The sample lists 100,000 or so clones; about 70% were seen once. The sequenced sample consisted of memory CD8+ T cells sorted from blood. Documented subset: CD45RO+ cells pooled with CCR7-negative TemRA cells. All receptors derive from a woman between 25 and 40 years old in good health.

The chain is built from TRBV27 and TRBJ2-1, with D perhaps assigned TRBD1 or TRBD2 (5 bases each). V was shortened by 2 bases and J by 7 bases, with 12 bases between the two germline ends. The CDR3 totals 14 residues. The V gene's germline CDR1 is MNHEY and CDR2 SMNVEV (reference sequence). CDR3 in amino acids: CASSLDQGVNEQFF. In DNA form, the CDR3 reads TGTGCCAGCAGTTTAGACCAGGGAGTGAATGAGCAGTTCTTC.

CDR3 sequence (DNA): TGTGCCAGCAGGGAATCTAGCGGGGGGGTCAATGAGCAGTTCTTC. This codes for CASRESSGGVNEQFF. The genes are TRBV11-2 and TRBJ2-1, with 12 bases lining up with TRBD2. V lost 6 bases and J lost 6; bases outside the gene matches: 6. Germline V CDR1 and CDR2: SGHAT, FQNNGV. There are 15 residues in the CDR3.

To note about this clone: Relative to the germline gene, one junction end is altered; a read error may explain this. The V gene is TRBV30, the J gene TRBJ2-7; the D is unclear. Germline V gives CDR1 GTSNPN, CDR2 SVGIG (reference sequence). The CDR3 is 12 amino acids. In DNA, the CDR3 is TGTGCCTGGAGCCTTATCCTCTACGAGCAGCACTTC. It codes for CAWSLILYEQHF.

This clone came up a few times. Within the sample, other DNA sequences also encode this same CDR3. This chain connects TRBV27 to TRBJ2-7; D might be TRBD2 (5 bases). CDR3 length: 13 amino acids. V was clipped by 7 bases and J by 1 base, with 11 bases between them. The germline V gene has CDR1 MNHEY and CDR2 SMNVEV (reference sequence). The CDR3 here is CASTPGTSYEQYF. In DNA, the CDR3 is TGTGCCAGCACGCCGGGAACTTCCTACGAGCAGTACTTC.